This T cell receptor (beta chain) was profiled in a study of response to subunit inactivated influenza vaccine. Regarding the study as a whole: Only a handful of new T cells, the authors suggested, are recruited with each seasonal influenza vaccination.

TCRdb reprocessed the RT-PCR reads with MiXCR, giving one entry per CDR3 protein. The table has about 300,000 distinct CDR3 sequences, less than 25% seen once; the top ten hold roughly 10%. To note about this clonotype: Its antigen is undetermined.

Germline CDR1 MDHEN, CDR2 SYDVKM. The CDR3 has 15 residues. V was pared by 2 bases and J by 2 bases, with 10 bases between. This sample comprised PBMCs from blood, obtained less than 22 months after vaccination. This sequence joins TRBV28 and TRBJ2-1, with D possibly being TRBD2 (6 bases). This receptor was identified in a man aged 50 to 69 who received an inactivated influenza vaccine. This CDR3 reads CASSLGDSTYNEQFF. CDR3 in DNA: TGTGCCAGCAGTTTAGGGGACTCGACCTACAATGAGCAGTTCTTC.